Shown below are 27 T cell receptor beta chains from a single sample sequenced in a study of blood T cell repertoires in COVID-19. Profiled with immunoSEQ multiplex PCR; TCRdb holds only in-frame clones, not every one. The sample has around 97,000 clones, 82% seen once. The sequencing input was peripheral blood. The receptors were gathered from a man aged 70-80 years with acute or convalescent COVID-19.

The CDR3 nucleotides read TGTGCCAGCAGTTACTCCGGGGGCCAAGAGACCCAGTACTTC. Its protein product is CASSYSGGQETQYF. The V and J genes are TRBV6-5 and TRBJ2-5; D might be TRBD2 (6 bases). The germline CDR1 and CDR2 sequences are MNHEY and SVGAGI. Between the trimmed V and J ends, which lost 0 bases and 1 base, there was a span of 6 bases. The CDR3 extends over 14 amino acids.

CDR3 in amino acids: CASSQVAGGGEQYF. The DNA of the CDR3 is TGTGCCAGCAGCCAAGTAGCGGGAGGGGGTGAGCAGTACTTC. The V call is TRBV3-1 (or the pseudogene TRBV3-2), the J call TRBJ2-7; 11 bases are a match to TRBD2. The germline gives CDR1 LGHDT, CDR2 YNNKEL (reference sequence). The V segment lost 1 base and the J segment 7 bases; nucleotides outside the gene matches: 3. The CDR3 loop spans 14 amino acids.

This rearrangement joins TRBV27 to TRBJ2-1; D is possibly TRBD2 (7 bases). This CDR3 has 17 amino acids. With 8 bases removed from V and 6 bases from J, the gap between germline ends came to 26 bases. Germline-derived CDR1 and CDR2 are MNHEY and SMNVEV (reference sequence). CDR3 DNA: TGTGCCAGCTCCCCCGGCAGGGCGGTAAGGGGGGGCAATGAGCAGTTCTTC. It translates to CASSPGRAVRGGNEQFF.

This clone has a handful of counts. This rearrangement joins TRBV5-4 to TRBJ2-5, with D unresolved. The V and J ends lost 0 bases and 1 base respectively, with 7 bases between them. Germline V CDR1 and CDR2: SGHNT, YYREEE (reference sequence). The CDR3 has 14 amino acids. The CDR3 coding sequence is TGTGCCAGCAGCTTGGCAGCGCGCCAAGAGACCCAGTACTTC. The encoded protein is CASSLAARQETQYF.

The chain links TRBV29-1 to TRBJ2-3; TRBD2 aligns across 8 bases. The CDR3 spans 14 residues. Unmatched junction bases numbered 10, after V lost 4 bases and J lost 7 bases. Germline loops: CDR1 SQVTM, CDR2 ANQGSEA. The CDR3: CSVGGAGDTNTQYF. The CDR3 DNA is TGCAGCGTTGGAGGAGCGGGGGATACTAATACGCAGTATTTT.

The V and J genes are TRBV30 and TRBJ1-1, with unresolved D. CDR1 and CDR2 from the germline V gene are GTSNPN and SVGIG (reference sequence). Between the trimmed V and J ends, which lost 7 bases and 1 base, there was a span of 7 bases. CDR3 length equals 11 residues. This CDR3 is CAFDKNTEAFF. In DNA, the CDR3 is TGTGCCTTCGACAAGAACACTGAAGCTTTCTTT.

This clone was seen a single time. Different DNA sequences within this sample yield the same CDR3. The V and J genes are TRBV10-2 and TRBJ1-5; D perhaps matches TRBD1 (5 bases). Germline V gene sequence: CDR1 WSHSY, CDR2 SAAADI. The germline V and J ends were trimmed by 3 bases and 4 bases, with 10 bases remaining between them. CDR3 length: 14 amino acids. CDR3 protein: CASSETGGNQPQHF. The CDR3 nucleotides read TGCGCCAGCAGTGAAACGGGGGGGAATCAGCCCCAGCATTTT.

The rearrangement joins TRBV6-1 to TRBJ2-3, with TRBD2 matching 8 bases. V shed 7 bases, J shed 2 bases, and the junction held 11 bases outside the gene matches. CDR1 is MNHNS, CDR2 SASEGT, per germline. The CDR3 totals 16 residues. The CDR3 DNA reads as TGTGCCAGCAATGCAGCGGGAGTCTCAGCCACAGATACGCAGTATTTT. The encoded protein is CASNAAGVSATDTQYF.

This CDR3 reads CASRAGGAYNEQFF. The CDR3 DNA reads TGTGCCAGCAGGGCCGGGGGGGCCTACAATGAGCAGTTCTTC. The chain joins TRBV2 to TRBJ2-1; TRBD2 matches at 8 bases. Germline CDR1 reads SNHLY; CDR2 reads FYNNEI. Trimming at V came to 6 bases and at J to 2 bases, leaving 3 bases not matched to a gene. The CDR3 consists of 14 residues.

The count of this clone is one. The junction and the germline gene differ at one end; a read error may be behind it. The same CDR3 arises from other DNA sequences in this sample as well. V and J are TRBV7-2 and TRBJ2-7; TRBD1 agrees at 11 bases. This CDR3 spans 17 amino acids. CDR1 is SGHTA and CDR2 is FQGNSA in the germline V gene. CDR3 DNA sequence: TGTGCCAGCAGCCTTAGGACAGGGGGCGCGTCCTCCTATGAGCAGTACTTC. Translated: CASSLRTGGASSYEQYF.

As DNA, the CDR3 is TGTGCCAGCAGTTTCGGCAGGGCCGCTGAAGCTTTCTTT. Translation gives CASSFGRAAEAFF. This sequence joins TRBV12-3 or TRBV12-4 and TRBJ1-1; perhaps TRBD1 as D (5 bases). V was clipped by 3 bases and J by 6 bases, with 11 bases between them. The CDR3 has 13 amino acids.

The V and J genes are TRBV25-1 and TRBJ2-1; D might be TRBD1 (5 bases). The germline CDR1 and CDR2 sequences are MGHDK and SYGVNS. V lost 5 bases, J lost 0 bases, and 17 bases lay in between. The CDR3 runs 17 residues. CDR3 sequence: CASSRRGGSSSYNEQFF. CDR3 in DNA: TGTGCCAGCAGTCGAAGGGGCGGCTCAAGCTCCTACAATGAGCAGTTCTTC.

The chain employs TRBV28 and TRBJ1-5; no clear D. Germline CDR1 MDHEN, CDR2 SYDVKM. The CDR3 is 13 residues long. The V and J ends lost 7 bases and 2 bases respectively, with 9 bases between them. CDR3 DNA sequence: TGTGCCAGCATCCCAACGGGCAATCAGCCCCAGCATTTT. Amino acids: CASIPTGNQPQHF.

The chain joins TRBV20-1 to TRBJ1-2; 8 nucleotides agree with TRBD1. The V and J ends lost 3 bases and 6 bases, in that order; junction bases with no gene match: 6. Per germline, CDR1 DFQATT and CDR2 SNEGSKA (reference sequence). The CDR3 extends over 13 amino acids. The CDR3 sequence is CSASLETGDGYTF. The CDR3 coding sequence is TGCAGTGCTAGTCTTGAGACAGGGGATGGCTACACCTTC.

The rearrangement links TRBV19 to TRBJ1-1; D is perhaps TRBD1 (6 bases). CDR3 length equals 14 residues. Trimming removed 6 bases from V and 4 bases from J, with 15 bases in between. Germline CDR1 is LNHDA and CDR2 is SQIVND (reference sequence). The CDR3 DNA reads TGTGCCAGTAGCTTCCAGGGGAGGGGCACTGAAGCTTTCTTT. Translation: CASSFQGRGTEAFF.

Only one count was recorded for this clone. The rearrangement links TRBV3-1 (or the pseudogene TRBV3-2) to TRBJ2-7, with 7 bases identical to TRBD2. This CDR3 region has 17 residues. With 3 bases clipped from V and 1 base from J, the junction kept 12 bases outside the gene matches. The germline V gene has CDR1 LGHDT and CDR2 YNNKEL (reference sequence). In DNA, the CDR3 is TGTGCCAGCAGCCAGCTTCAAGGGCCGGGGGGATCCTACGAGCAGTACTTC. Its translation: CASSQLQGPGGSYEQYF.

The rearrangement joins TRBV7-2 to TRBJ1-2, with a possible D match to TRBD1 (5 bases). This CDR3 is 14 amino acids long. Germline CDR1 SGHTA, CDR2 FQGNSA. The germline V and J ends were trimmed by 5 bases and 3 bases, with 13 bases remaining between them. Written as DNA, the CDR3 is TGTGCCAGCAGCCCGGCAGACAGAGACTATGGCTACACCTTC. Its translation is CASSPADRDYGYTF.

The V and J genes are TRBV28 and TRBJ1-2; 7 positions agree with TRBD1. V gave up 10 bases and J gave up 3 bases; unmatched junction bases: 17. This CDR3 is 16 amino acids long. Germline V gene sequence: CDR1 MDHEN, CDR2 SYDVKM. CDR3 sequence reads: CAITLRGPKRDYGYTF. For the CDR3, the DNA is TGTGCCATTACCTTAAGGGGGCCCAAAAGGGACTATGGCTACACCTTC.

The chain is built from TRBV19 and TRBJ1-5; D is unresolved. The V gene's germline CDR1 is LNHDA and CDR2 SQIVND (reference sequence). Trimming stripped 4 bases from V and 3 bases from J, with 16 bases between. This CDR3 has 16 amino acids. CDR3 in DNA: TGTGCCAGTAGTAGTGGGAGGGAGACTAACAATCAGCCCCAGCATTTT. Translation: CASSSGRETNNQPQHF.

V is TRBV18 and J is TRBJ2-7; 8 bases align to TRBD1. After removal of 4 bases from V and 7 bases from J, the junction contained 12 bases not matched to a gene. Germline V gene lookup returns CDR1 KGHSH and CDR2 LQKENI. This CDR3 comprises 15 residues. CDR3 nucleotide sequence: TGTGCCAGCTCACAAGATGCAGGGGGCCGTGTGGAGCAGTACTTC. Encoded protein: CASSQDAGGRVEQYF.

V is TRBV19 and J is TRBJ1-6; TRBD1 matches 8 bases. The CDR3 spans 15 residues. Germline CDR1 LNHDA, CDR2 SQIVND (reference sequence). Trimming removed 3 bases from V and 4 bases from J; junction bases left unmatched: 2. The CDR3 reads CASSIGDRYNSPLHF. The CDR3 DNA sequence: TGTGCCAGTAGTATCGGGGACAGGTATAATTCACCCCTCCACTTT.

The chain is built from TRBV4-1 and TRBJ2-1, with 11 bases fitting TRBD2. CDR1 MGHRA and CDR2 YSYEKL come from the germline V gene. The V and J ends lost 1 base and 5 bases, in that order; junction bases with no gene match: 4. The CDR3 spans 16 residues. The CDR3 loop reads CASSQVIAGGDNEQFF. The CDR3 nucleotides are TGCGCCAGCAGCCAAGTAATAGCGGGGGGGGACAATGAGCAGTTCTTC.

In DNA form, the CDR3 reads TGCAGTGCTAGTCCGGCCAGGGTATGGGAGACCCAGTACTTC. This sequence encodes CSASPARVWETQYF. J is TRBJ2-5 and V is TRBV20-1; D is possibly TRBD1 (5 bases). The CDR3 runs 14 residues. Trimming took 3 bases from V and 5 from J, leaving 16 bases between them. Per germline, CDR1 DFQATT and CDR2 SNEGSKA (reference sequence).

The chain's CDR3 is CASNGRPDRIYGYTF. The CDR3, as DNA: TGCGCCAGCAATGGCCGACCAGACAGGATCTATGGCTACACCTTC. The chain combines TRBV10-2 with TRBJ1-2; D possibly corresponds to TRBD1 (6 bases). Germline values: CDR1 WSHSY, CDR2 SAAADI. This CDR3 has 15 residues. Trimming took off 7 bases at V and 4 bases at J, with 19 bases between the two ends.

This clone has only one observation. This sequence joins TRBV9 and TRBJ1-6; D gene unclear. V shed 2 bases and J shed 10 bases, with 13 bases lying between them. The CDR3 extends over 14 amino acids. From germline, CDR1 is SGDLS and CDR2 YYNGEE. The CDR3 sequence: CASSVGGIRSPLHF. In DNA form, the CDR3 reads TGTGCCAGCAGCGTCGGAGGTATTCGATCACCCCTCCACTTT.

The CDR3 loop reads CSVGGHHQETQYF. In DNA form, the CDR3 reads TGCAGCGTTGGAGGACACCATCAAGAGACCCAGTACTTC. This chain joins TRBV29-1 and TRBJ2-5, with a weak D call TRBD1 (5 bases). CDR1 is SQVTM and CDR2 is ANQGSEA in the germline V gene. Between the trimmed V and J ends, which lost 4 bases and 2 bases, there was a span of 11 bases. CDR3 length equals 13 residues.

The genes are TRBV4-2 and TRBJ2-1, with D maybe TRBD2 (5 bases). V lost 1 base to trimming and J lost 9 bases, with 16 bases between them. From germline, CDR1 is LGHNA and CDR2 YNFKEQ. The CDR3 is 15 residues long. The CDR3: CASSQGAAGGSEQFF. The CDR3 region has the DNA TGTGCCAGCAGCCAAGGAGCGGCCGGTGGCAGTGAGCAGTTCTTC.